The 29 T cell receptor beta chains reported below all come from one sample, sequenced in a study of blood T cell repertoires in COVID-19. The repertoire was sequenced with immunoSEQ multiplex PCR; TCRdb's copy has only in-frame clones and lacks some. The sample comprises around 280,000 clones, about 90% of which are singletons, and 1.5% to 2% rests with the top ten. The sequenced material came from PBMCs or T cells enriched from blood (not recorded which). Receptor source: a woman under 30 with acute COVID-19.

The chain has TRBV6-5 and TRBJ2-7; 12 positions match TRBD2. The junction had 5 bases not matched to a gene; V was cut back by 2 bases and J by 3 bases. Germline V CDR1 and CDR2: MNHEY, SVGAGI. The CDR3 totals 16 residues. CDR3 in DNA: TGTGCCAGCAGTTACCGAGGACTAGCGGGAAGCTACGAGCAGTACTTC. It encodes CASSYRGLAGSYEQYF.

The chain combines TRBV4-1 with TRBJ2-5, with a weak D call TRBD2 (6 bases). The V gene's germline CDR1 is MGHRA and CDR2 YSYEKL. Trimming took 2 bases from V and 8 from J, leaving 18 bases between them. The CDR3 is made up of 15 amino acids. The CDR3 nucleotides are TGCGCCAGCAGCCAACCAGCTAGCGCGCCGGGTACCCAGTACTTC. This sequence encodes CASSQPASAPGTQYF.

DNA for the CDR3: TGTGCCAGCAGCCAAGTGGGCCACAATGAGCAGTTCTTC. This translates into CASSQVGHNEQFF. The chain carries TRBV3-1 (or the pseudogene TRBV3-2) and TRBJ2-1; unclear D gene. The CDR3 extends over 13 amino acids. CDR1 is LGHDT and CDR2 is YNNKEL in the germline V gene (reference sequence). Deletions cut 1 base from V and 5 bases from J, with 6 bases between.

J is TRBJ2-1 and V is TRBV2; tentatively, D is TRBD2 (6 bases). V gave up 7 bases and J gave up 6 bases, with 31 bases separating them. The CDR3 is 19 residues long. In germline, CDR1 is SNHLY, CDR2 FYNNEI. The CDR3 loop reads CASTAGGRPLGQEGNEQFF. The CDR3, as DNA: TGTGCCAGCACGGCCGGGGGACGCCCTCTCGGGCAAGAGGGCAATGAGCAGTTCTTC.

The V gene is TRBV28, the J gene TRBJ2-3; TRBD2 agrees at 10 bases. V lost 6 bases to trimming and J lost 4 bases; unmatched junction nucleotides: 10. This CDR3 has 16 amino acids. Germline V gene lookup returns CDR1 MDHEN and CDR2 SYDVKM. Here the CDR3 reads CASSGLAETHPDTQYF. CDR3 bases: TGTGCCAGCAGCGGACTAGCGGAAACTCACCCAGATACGCAGTATTTT.

The CDR3: CAWGGTGLFF. The CDR3 bases are TGTGCCTGGGGGGGGACAGGGTTGTTCTTC. This chain joins TRBV30 and TRBJ2-1, with 9 bases identical to TRBD1. Losses at the gene ends were 5 bases for V and 15 bases for J; bases not matched to a gene: 5. The V gene's germline CDR1 is GTSNPN and CDR2 SVGIG (reference sequence). This CDR3 has 10 amino acids.

This sequence joins TRBV30 and TRBJ1-4; D is unclear. The CDR3 length is 16 residues. V lost 1 base and J lost 0, with 12 bases in between. Germline assignment: CDR1 GTSNPN and CDR2 SVGIG (reference sequence). The CDR3 reads CAWSDRRSATNEKLFF. As DNA, the CDR3 is TGTGCCTGGAGTGACCGTAGAAGTGCAACTAATGAAAAACTGTTTTTT.

The chain carries TRBV25-1 and TRBJ2-1, with TRBD2 matching 11 bases. The CDR3 contains 16 residues. V dropped 0 bases and J dropped 5; count of bases not matched to a gene: 3. CDR1 and CDR2 from the germline V gene are MGHDK and SYGVNS. CDR3 DNA: TGTGCCAGCAGTGAATACCCGGGACTAGCGGACAATGAGCAGTTCTTC. It is translated as CASSEYPGLADNEQFF. Together with reference TRBV25-1 and TRBJ2-1, the CDR3 gives the full variable domain: EADIYQTPRYLVIGTGKKITLECSQTMGHDKMYWYQQDPGMELHLIHYSYGVNSTEKGDLSSESTVSRIRTEHFPLTLESARPSHTSQYLCASSEYPGLADNEQFFGPGTRLTVL.

This chain joins TRBV7-8 and TRBJ1-6; maybe TRBD1 (5 bases). Germline CDR1 reads SGHVS; CDR2 reads FQNEAQ. There are 14 residues in the CDR3. The V and J ends lost 5 bases and 7 bases respectively, with 12 bases between them. The CDR3 reads CASSNRDSNSPLHF. CDR3 sequence (DNA): TGTGCCAGCAGCAACCGGGACTCCAATTCACCCCTCCACTTT.

The rearrangement links TRBV12-1 to TRBJ1-2; the DNA was not compared with TRBD1, the D call given in the table. TRBV12-1 is classified as a pseudogene. The CDR3 has 15 amino acids. The CDR3 loop is CASSFRTGGRSGYTF. In DNA, the CDR3 is TGTGCCAGCAGCTTCCGGACAGGGGGAAGGTCTGGCTACACCTTC.

The CDR3 bases are TGCGCCAGCAGCTTGCTCCCTAGCACCACAGGGGGCAGTTTCCATGAGCAGTTCTTC. This sequence encodes CASSLLPSTTGGSFHEQFF. The chain has TRBV5-1 and TRBJ2-1, with 9 nucleotides matching TRBD1. Germline V gene data show CDR1 as SGHRS and CDR2 as YFSETQ. Trimming cost V 1 base and J 8 bases; bases outside gene matches: 19. This CDR3 region has 19 residues.

The chain links TRBV15 to TRBJ1-2; TRBD1 aligns across 7 bases. Germline CDR1 and CDR2: LNHNV and YYDKDF (reference sequence). V lost 2 bases to trimming and J lost 1 base; unmatched junction nucleotides: 10. The CDR3 is 17 residues long. The CDR3, as DNA: TGTGCCACCAGCAGATCCCCCGGACAGGCAGTTAACTATGGCTACACCTTC. Protein product: CATSRSPGQAVNYGYTF.

The V and J genes are TRBV7-2 and TRBJ2-7; TRBD2 agrees at 13 bases. The CDR3 loop spans 17 amino acids. Losses at the gene ends were 5 bases for V and 0 bases for J; bases not matched to a gene: 7. Germline V gene data show CDR1 as SGHTA and CDR2 as FQGNSA. The CDR3 protein is CASSMGLAGISSYEQYF. The CDR3 coding sequence is TGTGCCAGCAGCATGGGACTAGCGGGGATCAGCTCCTACGAGCAGTACTTC.

This clone appeared a few times. The chain recombines TRBV7-3 with TRBJ2-7; weak D call: TRBD1 (5 bases). V lost 2 bases and J lost 5, with 10 bases in between. Germline V gene lookup returns CDR1 SGHTA and CDR2 FQGTGA. The CDR3 is 13 amino acids. The CDR3 coding sequence is TGTGCCAGCAGCTTACAGGGTCGCGACGAGCAGTACTTC. Its translation: CASSLQGRDEQYF.

This clone showed up just once. The J gene is TRBJ2-7, the V gene TRBV15, with a tentative D call TRBD2 (6 bases). Trimming took off 1 base at V and 2 bases at J, with 12 bases between the two ends. CDR3 length equals 15 residues. Germline V CDR1 and CDR2: LNHNV, YYDKDF (reference sequence). The DNA for the CDR3 is TGTGCCACCAGCAGAGGCTCGGGGGAGGCCTACGAGCAGTACTTC. Amino acids: CATSRGSGEAYEQYF.

J is TRBJ1-4 and V is TRBV11-1; D not resolved. V was shortened by 4 bases and J by 7 bases, with 19 bases between the two germline ends. The V gene's germline CDR1 is SGHAT and CDR2 FQDESV (reference sequence). This CDR3 contains 16 residues. The CDR3 is CASSYPSCGIREKLFF. The CDR3 region has the DNA TGTGCCAGCAGCTATCCTTCGTGCGGTATTCGTGAAAAACTGTTTTTT.

The genes are TRBV3-1 (or the pseudogene TRBV3-2) and TRBJ2-5, with D tentatively TRBD1 (5 bases). CDR1 is LGHDT and CDR2 is YNNKEL in the germline V gene (reference sequence). CDR3 size: 15 residues. Trimming pared 3 bases from V and 0 bases from J, leaving 11 bases between. CDR3 in amino acids: CASSHRQSYQETQYF. The CDR3 DNA sequence: TGTGCCAGCAGCCACAGACAGAGTTACCAAGAGACCCAGTACTTC.

The chain has TRBV10-1 and TRBJ2-2; 9 nucleotides match TRBD2. Germline CDR1 and CDR2: WNHNN and SYGVQD (reference sequence). The CDR3 length is 18 residues. V lost 2 bases and J lost 0; bases outside the gene matches: 7. CDR3 amino acids: CASSEQTRLAANTGELFF. The CDR3 bases are TGCGCCAGCAGTGAGCAGACCCGACTAGCGGCGAACACCGGGGAGCTGTTTTTT.

CDR3 DNA sequence: TGTGCCAGCTCACCCGGACAGGGGGGGTATAGCAATCAGCCCCAGCATTTT. Translation gives CASSPGQGGYSNQPQHF. The genes are TRBV18 and TRBJ1-5, with TRBD1 identical over 10 bases. J was trimmed by 0 bases and V by 3 bases; bases with no gene match: 5. CDR1 KGHSH and CDR2 LQKENI come from the germline V gene. The CDR3 spans 17 residues.

The J gene is TRBJ1-5, the V gene TRBV19, with unresolved D. CDR1 and CDR2 from the germline V gene are LNHDA and SQIVND (reference sequence). The CDR3 covers 16 residues. Trimming cost V 1 base and J 3 bases, with 13 bases left between them. The CDR3 coding sequence is TGTGCCAGTAGTATAGGAGTGGCAGCGACCAATCAGCCCCAGCATTTT. It encodes CASSIGVAATNQPQHF.

The chain links TRBV10-2 to TRBJ2-5; TRBD1 matches 7 bases. Trimming took 8 bases from V and 5 from J; bases not matched to a gene: 8. The CDR3 loop spans 13 amino acids. Germline V lookup: CDR1 WSHSY, CDR2 SAAADI. Written as DNA, the CDR3 is TGCGCCAGCGCGGCAGGGGGACGGGAGACCCAGTACTTC. Protein: CASAAGGRETQYF.

The chain is built from TRBV27 and TRBJ1-5; no firm D call. With 0 bases removed from V and 3 bases from J, the gap between germline ends came to 6 bases. The CDR3 loop spans 14 amino acids. Germline V lookup: CDR1 MNHEY, CDR2 SMNVEV (reference sequence). Here the CDR3 reads CASSLSQSNQPQHF. CDR3 nucleotides: TGTGCCAGCAGTTTATCACAGTCCAATCAGCCCCAGCATTTT.

This chain uses TRBV10-1 with TRBJ2-1; no firm D call. V lost 1 base and J lost 5, with 12 bases in between. CDR1 is WNHNN and CDR2 is SYGVQD in the germline V gene (reference sequence). CDR3 length: 15 residues. The CDR3 coding sequence is TGCGCCAGCAGTGAGTACACATATAACAACAATGAGCAGTTCTTC. The encoded protein is CASSEYTYNNNEQFF.

V and J are TRBV9 and TRBJ2-3; 9 bases line up with TRBD2. Germline trimming cut 0 bases from V and 3 bases from J; bases unmatched to any gene: 5. The germline V gene has CDR1 SGDLS and CDR2 YYNGEE. CDR3 length: 16 residues. The CDR3 loop is CASSVEVSGSTDTQYF. CDR3 DNA sequence: TGTGCCAGCAGCGTAGAGGTTAGCGGGAGTACAGATACGCAGTATTTT.

Points on this clone: The junction departs from the called germline gene at one end, perhaps through a read error. V usage is TRBV6-1 and J usage is TRBJ2-7, with 10 bases fitting TRBD2. The CDR3 spans 15 residues. Germline loops: CDR1 MNHNS, CDR2 SASEGT. DNA for the CDR3: TGTGCCAGCAGGGAAGGACTAGCGGTACTTTACGAGCAGTACTTC. This gives the protein CASREGLAVLYEQYF.

This clone was observed a single time. The chain carries TRBV7-3 and TRBJ1-6, with a possible D match to TRBD1 (6 bases). This CDR3 has 17 amino acids. V was shortened by 1 base and J by 6 bases, with 16 bases between the two germline ends. Per germline, CDR1 SGHTA and CDR2 FQGTGA. The chain's CDR3 is CASSLRGSGGGNSPLHF. The CDR3 coding sequence is TGTGCCAGCAGCTTAAGGGGGTCGGGGGGCGGTAATTCACCCCTCCACTTT.

This chain links TRBV7-9 with TRBJ1-4; 7 bases map to TRBD1. The germline V gene has CDR1 SEHNR and CDR2 FQNEAQ (reference sequence). The CDR3 length is 18 residues. V trimming: 5 bases; J trimming: 4 bases; junction bases outside the gene matches: 16. The CDR3: CASSPRPDRDQVNEKLFF. CDR3 coding DNA: TGTGCCAGCAGCCCCCGGCCAGACAGGGATCAGGTTAATGAAAAACTGTTTTTT.

This clone came up once. The rearrangement links TRBV15 to TRBJ2-1, with 10 bases matching TRBD2. CDR3 length: 15 amino acids. Per germline, CDR1 LNHNV and CDR2 YYDKDF (reference sequence). Unmatched junction bases numbered 6, after V lost 3 bases and J lost 7 bases. The CDR3 protein is CATSSRTSGLNEQFF. CDR3 DNA sequence: TGTGCCACCAGCAGCCGGACTAGCGGACTAAATGAGCAGTTCTTC.

This chain joins TRBV6-5 and TRBJ1-3; unclear D gene. Trimming took 7 bases from V and 2 from J, leaving 9 bases between them. The germline gives CDR1 MNHEY, CDR2 SVGAGI. The CDR3 is made up of 13 amino acids. The CDR3 DNA follows: TGTGCCAGCACAGTGGGCACTGGAAACACCATATATTTT. Its protein product is CASTVGTGNTIYF.